The 20 T cell receptor beta chains below were found in one sample sequenced in a study of radiation and T cells in renal cell carcinoma. Clones were read by immunoSEQ multiplex PCR, and TCRdb kept only the in-frame ones, dropping some. The sample lists approximately 120,000 clones; roughly four fifths were seen once. Time point meaning: blood 2 weeks post-SBRT. Sample treatment: 15 Gy SBRT to primary tumor, nephrectomy 4 weeks later. The source was blood, collected from a patient whose treatment included radiotherapy and nephrectomy. The receptors were sampled from a man over 45 with renal cell carcinoma.

This chain connects TRBV7-9 to TRBJ2-1, with D possibly matching TRBD2 (6 bases). The CDR3 loop spans 11 amino acids. Germline CDR1 and CDR2: SEHNR and FQNEAQ (reference sequence). Deletions cut 0 bases from V and 12 bases from J, with 6 bases between. The chain's CDR3 is CASSLAGRQFF. CDR3 DNA: TGTGCCAGCAGCTTAGCCGGGAGGCAGTTCTTC.

This chain links TRBV14 with TRBJ2-7; D call uncertain. CDR1 and CDR2 (germline): SGHDN, FVKESK. V was clipped by 2 bases and J by 11 bases, with 16 bases between them. CDR3 length equals 13 residues. CDR3 amino acids: CASSQRYMGQEYF. The DNA for the CDR3 is TGTGCCAGCAGCCAAAGGTACATGGGTCAGGAGTACTTC.

The table lists this clone with a few counts. The V call is TRBV6-5, the J call TRBJ2-1; 7 nucleotides line up with TRBD1. Germline-derived CDR1 and CDR2 are MNHEY and SVGAGI. This CDR3 is built from 14 residues. The trim removed 8 bases at V and 8 bases at J, leaving 12 bases unmatched. CDR3 sequence (DNA): TGTGCCAGCCCTATCGACAGGGATAGCGATGAGCAGTTCTTC. This encodes CASPIDRDSDEQFF.

The chain combines TRBV29-1 with TRBJ1-1; no reliable D call. Looked up from germline, CDR1 is SQVTM and CDR2 is ANQGSEA. Between the trimmed V and J ends, which lost 6 bases and 7 bases, there was a span of 9 bases. This CDR3 comprises 10 residues. For the CDR3, the DNA is TGCAGCGTCTGGACTGATGAAGCTTTCTTT. Its protein product is CSVWTDEAFF.

The V gene is TRBV25-1, the J gene TRBJ2-7, with a tentative D call TRBD1 (6 bases). There are 15 residues in the CDR3. V was pared by 6 bases and J by 1 base, with 16 bases between. Germline V gives CDR1 MGHDK, CDR2 SYGVNS. As DNA, the CDR3 is TGTGCCAGCAGCCTGCTACAGGGAGCATCCTACGAGCAGTACTTC. It encodes CASSLLQGASYEQYF.

This chain connects TRBV4-2 to TRBJ2-2, with a possible D match to TRBD1 (5 bases). Per germline, CDR1 LGHNA and CDR2 YNFKEQ. V shed 0 bases and J shed 3 bases, with 8 bases lying between them. CDR3 length: 15 amino acids. The CDR3 protein is CASSQDGRDTGELFF. CDR3 coding DNA: TGTGCCAGCAGCCAAGATGGCAGGGACACCGGGGAGCTGTTTTTT.

This clone was observed once. This sequence joins TRBV19 and TRBJ1-5; 9 bases are a match to TRBD1. Trimming took 3 bases from V and 0 from J; bases not matched to a gene: 12. The CDR3 has 19 residues. Germline V CDR1 and CDR2: LNHDA, SQIVND (reference sequence). CDR3 region: CASSMPDRGIGYSNQPQHF. CDR3 in DNA: TGTGCCAGTAGTATGCCGGACAGGGGAATTGGCTATAGCAATCAGCCCCAGCATTTT.

This clone appeared once. The V call is TRBV6-5, the J call TRBJ2-7; a possible D gene is TRBD2 (6 bases). The CDR3 is 15 amino acids. Germline V gene sequence: CDR1 MNHEY, CDR2 SVGAGI. V lost 0 bases, J lost 0 bases, and 9 bases lay in between. The CDR3 loop is CASSYSAGNSYEQYF. CDR3 coding DNA: TGTGCCAGCAGTTACTCTGCGGGGAACTCCTACGAGCAGTACTTC.

The chain uses TRBV5-1 and TRBJ2-5; no clear D gene. Germline V gene data show CDR1 as SGHRS and CDR2 as YFSETQ. This CDR3 has 14 amino acids. V was trimmed by 0 bases and J by 6 bases, leaving 12 bases between them. The CDR3 here is CASSLATGRQTQYF. Written as DNA, the CDR3 is TGCGCCAGCAGCTTGGCCACTGGGCGACAGACCCAGTACTTC. Using reference TRBV5-1 and TRBJ2-5 for the parts outside the CDR3, the full variable domain is KAGVTQTPRYLIKTRGQQVTLSCSPISGHRSVSWYQQTPGQGLQFLFEYFSETQRNKGNFPGRFSGRQFSNSRSEMNVSTLELGDSALYLCASSLATGRQTQYFGPGTRLLVL.

This rearrangement joins TRBV6-6 to TRBJ2-3; 8 nucleotides agree with TRBD2. From germline, CDR1 is MNHNY and CDR2 SVGAGI (reference sequence). After removal of 2 bases from V and 4 bases from J, the junction contained 8 bases not matched to a gene. CDR3 length: 16 residues. CDR3 in amino acids: CASSYGAGVRADTQYF. The CDR3 DNA is TGTGCCAGCAGTTACGGAGCGGGAGTTCGGGCAGATACGCAGTATTTT.

The chain is built from TRBV2 and TRBJ2-1, with TRBD2 identical over 10 bases. This CDR3 contains 13 residues. V shed 6 bases, J shed 7 bases, and the junction held 3 bases outside the gene matches. Germline V gene data show CDR1 as SNHLY and CDR2 as FYNNEI. CDR3 amino acids: CASSSGRGNEQFF. The CDR3 DNA sequence: TGTGCCAGCAGCAGCGGGAGGGGGAATGAGCAGTTCTTC.

The chain employs TRBV7-9 and TRBJ1-4; 9 bases agree with TRBD1. V was clipped by 1 base and J by 4 bases; unmatched bases: 1. The CDR3 totals 15 residues. From germline, CDR1 is SEHNR and CDR2 FQNEAQ (reference sequence). CDR3 sequence reads: CASSLGDRDNEKLFF. The CDR3 DNA is TGTGCCAGCAGCTTAGGGGACAGGGATAATGAAAAACTGTTTTTT.

This chain links TRBV5-4 with TRBJ2-2; perhaps TRBD1 as D (6 bases). The CDR3 has 14 residues. V shed 4 bases and J shed 10 bases, with 17 bases lying between them. Germline CDR1 is SGHNT and CDR2 is YYREEE (reference sequence). The CDR3 coding sequence is TGTGCCAGCAGCAAGGACAGCCTCCAAGAGGAGCTGTTTTTT. Encoded protein: CASSKDSLQEELFF. Full variable domain (outside the CDR3, taken from reference TRBV5-4 and TRBJ2-2): ETGVTQSPTHLIKTRGQQVTLRCSSQSGHNTVSWYQQALGQGPQFIFQYYREEENGRGNFPPRFSGLQFPNYSSELNVNALELDDSALYLCASSKDSLQEELFFGEGSRLTVL.

The chain joins TRBV18 to TRBJ2-1; 7 bases fit TRBD2. The CDR3 loop spans 16 amino acids. Germline V gene lookup returns CDR1 KGHSH and CDR2 LQKENI. The junction had 8 bases not matched to a gene; V was cut back by 0 bases and J by 6 bases. CDR3 in amino acids: CASSPPSTSDRNEQFF. The DNA of the CDR3 is TGTGCCAGCTCACCACCGTCAACTAGCGATCGCAATGAGCAGTTCTTC.

This chain uses TRBV6-5 with TRBJ2-3; tentative D call: TRBD2 (5 bases). Trimming left V 2 bases short and J 2 bases short, with 11 bases between. Germline loops: CDR1 MNHEY, CDR2 SVGAGI. The CDR3 sequence is 15 residues long. CDR3 loop: CASSYVGINTDTQYF. The CDR3 DNA reads TGTGCCAGCAGTTACGTCGGGATCAACACAGATACGCAGTATTTT.

The chain is built from TRBV5-1 and TRBJ1-2, with D hard to call. The CDR3 consists of 16 residues. Germline CDR1 is SGHRS and CDR2 is YFSETQ. V shed 6 bases and J shed 12 bases, with 30 bases lying between them. In DNA, the CDR3 is TGCGCCAGCACCCCTTCCGGGGAACTGCTTCCAGATCCCAACACCTTC. Residues: CASTPSGELLPDPNTF.

The chain employs TRBV19 and TRBJ2-2; 7 nucleotides align to TRBD2. V shed 5 bases, J shed 0 bases, and the junction held 12 bases outside the gene matches. CDR3 size: 18 residues. Germline CDR1 reads LNHDA; CDR2 reads SQIVND (reference sequence). Written as DNA, the CDR3 is TGTGCCAGTAGTCCGTCTAGCGGAGGTTGGTCGAACACCGGGGAGCTGTTTTTT. It is translated as CASSPSSGGWSNTGELFF. Using reference TRBV19 and TRBJ2-2 for the parts outside the CDR3, the full variable domain is DGGITQSPKYLFRKEGQNVTLSCEQNLNHDAMYWYRQDPGQGLRLIYYSQIVNDFQKGDIAEGYSVSREKKESFPLTVTSAQKNPTAFYLCASSPSSGGWSNTGELFFGEGSRLTVL.

The chain employs TRBV19 and TRBJ1-6, with D maybe TRBD1 (6 bases). This CDR3 spans 16 amino acids. V dropped 7 bases and J dropped 9 bases, with 22 bases sitting between them. Per the germline V gene, CDR1 is LNHDA and CDR2 is SQIVND (reference sequence). The CDR3 nucleotides are TGTGCCAGTAACCCGAGGGGGGGTGGAAGGCGTTCACCCCTCCACTTT. Translated, it gives CASNPRGGGRRSPLHF.

CDR3 nucleotide sequence: TGTGCCAGCAGTGAGGGAGGACACGAGGGAGGAGAAAAACTGTTTTTT. Amino acid sequence: CASSEGGHEGGEKLFF. The rearrangement joins TRBV27 to TRBJ1-4; weak D call: TRBD1 (5 bases). Between the trimmed V and J ends, which lost 5 bases and 8 bases, there was a span of 21 bases. Per the germline V gene, CDR1 is MNHEY and CDR2 is SMNVEV (reference sequence). The CDR3 spans 16 residues.

The rearrangement uses TRBV7-2 and TRBJ2-3; 7 nucleotides line up with TRBD2. CDR3 length: 17 residues. CDR1 is SGHTA and CDR2 is FQGNSA in the germline V gene. V lost 0 bases to trimming and J lost 5 bases; unmatched junction nucleotides: 11. The CDR3 DNA sequence: TGTGCCAGCAGCTTAGCCCATCGGGCGGGGGAATTAGATACGCAGTATTTT. Protein: CASSLAHRAGELDTQYF.